This record covers a single TCR beta chain. As yet, its antigen is unknown. The V gene's germline CDR1 is SGDLS and CDR2 YYNGEE. This CDR3 is built from 15 residues. The trim removed 1 base at V and 1 base at J, leaving 4 bases unmatched. Per the original data handling: Out-of-frame sequences were removed, leaving 2,204,828 distinct TCRbeta sequences. TCRdb keeps only in-frame clones here, not all; method: immunoSEQ multiplex PCR. Clonal size and the V and J genes are those of that table, whereas D and trimming came from the DNA. The sample lists about 59,000 clones; roughly 81% were seen once. This record comes from a study of memory CD4+ T cells and cytomegalovirus serostatus. Whole-study context: Donors were healthy Belgian adults, fewer than ten CMV seropositive and 20 to 25 seronegative. Study conclusions and caveats: Each of approximately 61 CMV-associated TCRbeta sequences occurred in one to five individuals.

The sort gate was single viable CD3+CD4+CD8-CD45RO+ cells for memory CD4+ T cells. The V and J genes are TRBV9 and TRBJ2-5; 7 bases fit TRBD1. The sample taken for sequencing was memory CD4+ T cells from blood. The clonotype originates from an adult in good health and CMV-seronegative. This CDR3 reads CASSVSWTGQETQYF. Here the CDR3 DNA reads TGTGCCAGCAGCGTATCATGGACAGGCCAAGAGACCCAGTACTTC.